This T cell receptor beta chain was profiled in a study of molecular identifiers for immune sequencing clone quantification. On the study more broadly: Naive CD8 cell RNA, from 20,000 or 100,000 cells, was split five ways in replicates, with four sequenced. Study-wide findings and caveats: Underestimated sizes of highly expanded clones could result from identical TCR molecules that share a barcode.

Naive CD8 T cells underwent sorting with the CD8+CD4-CCR7+CD45RA+ definition. In this sample, this clonotype turned up many times. Its cognate antigen is unknown. The junction does not match germline at one end; this may be a read error. In preparing bulk TCR libraries, previously described methods and listed TCR primers were used. TCRdb re-called the PCR reads through MiXCR, storing one row per CDR3 protein. The table lists about 640,000 distinct CDR3 sequences, about 20% of them singletons, with about 0.9% in the top ten. This receptor was identified in a human donor in good health. Some libraries in this study had Jurkat cell RNA spiked in. The sample taken for sequencing was naive CD8+ T cells from blood, with Jurkat cell RNA spiked in. Subset denoted: FACS-sorted CD8+CD4-CCR7+CD45RA+ naive T cells.

The CDR3 nucleotides are TGTGCCATCAGTGAGTCGGATGTCTCCCCGGAGGGGTTC. It specifies CAISESDVSPEGF. The chain links TRBV10-3 to TRBJ2-7; perhaps TRBD2 as D (6 bases). Germline CDR1 is ENHRY and CDR2 is SYGVKD. There are 13 residues in the CDR3.